Presented here are 8 T cell receptor beta chains from one specimen sequenced in a study of blood T cell repertoires in COVID-19 (TCRdb year 2020). To prepare the library, the immunoSEQ multiplex PCR assay was applied. TCRdb took over this immuneACCESS table, retaining in-frame rearrangements with V and J assigned. Such tables are incomplete; in checked studies, under half of the missing clones stem from an unresolved V gene, and the remainder is unexplained. The sample yields some 56,000 clones; more than 70% were counted once. The ten biggest clones cover over 15% of the sample. The sample comprised peripheral blood. The receptor set was obtained from a human donor in a cohort sampled during active COVID-19.

CDR3 nucleotide sequence: TGTGCCAGCAGCCAACAGGGGGAAGACACTGAAGCTTTCTTT. Translation gives CASSQQGEDTEAFF. V and J are TRBV11-3 and TRBJ1-1; TRBD1 aligns across 8 bases. The CDR3 covers 14 residues. The germline V gene encodes CDR1 SGHNT and CDR2 YENEEA. After removal of 5 bases from V and 3 bases from J, the junction contained 5 bases not matched to a gene.

V and J are TRBV2 and TRBJ2-1; TRBD1 matches at 8 bases. The V gene's germline CDR1 is SNHLY and CDR2 FYNNEI. The CDR3 runs to 14 residues. V was clipped by 6 bases and J by 6 bases; unmatched bases: 7. This CDR3 is CASRGQVPSNEQFF. CDR3 nucleotide sequence: TGTGCCAGCAGGGGACAGGTACCTTCCAATGAGCAGTTCTTC.

V is TRBV6-2 or TRBV6-3 and J is TRBJ1-4, with 9 bases identical to TRBD1. V gave up 4 bases and J gave up 10 bases; unmatched junction bases: 10. From germline, CDR1 is MNHEY and CDR2 SVGEGT. This CDR3 has 15 amino acids. CDR3 DNA sequence: TGTGCCAGCAGTTTACAGGGGGCGTCGATCGGAAAACTGTTTTTT. Translated, it gives CASSLQGASIGKLFF.

The chain combines TRBV3-1 (or the pseudogene TRBV3-2) with TRBJ1-3; D unresolved. Germline CDR1 and CDR2: LGHDT and YNNKEL (reference sequence). The CDR3 loop spans 14 amino acids. The V end was cut by 2 bases, the J end by 4 bases, with 9 bases between. The CDR3 DNA is TGTGCCAGCAGCCAACGGGGTTCGGGAAACACCATATATTTT. Amino acid sequence: CASSQRGSGNTIYF.

The J gene is TRBJ2-7, the V gene TRBV23-1, with 9 bases aligning to TRBD1. TRBV23-1 has ORF status, its function being uncertain. V lost 4 bases and J lost 0; bases outside the gene matches: 7. The CDR3 covers 16 residues. CDR3 region: CASSPIPTGGSYEQYF. The CDR3 coding sequence is TGCGCCAGCAGTCCCATTCCGACAGGGGGCTCCTACGAGCAGTACTTC.

CDR3 sequence reads: CASSPGTNNEQFF. The CDR3 nucleotides are TGTGCCAGCAGTCCCGGGACTAACAATGAGCAGTTCTTC. V gene TRBV2 combines with J gene TRBJ2-1; 7 bases line up with TRBD2. Germline V CDR1 and CDR2: SNHLY, FYNNEI. V lost 5 bases, J lost 5 bases, and 3 bases stayed unmatched. This CDR3 is 13 amino acids long.

V gene TRBV6-6 combines with J gene TRBJ1-2; 8 positions match TRBD1. Trimming took 3 bases from V and 1 from J; bases not matched to a gene: 7. CDR1 is MNHNY and CDR2 is SVGAGI in the germline V gene (reference sequence). CDR3 length: 16 amino acids. The CDR3 is CASSYHSGQGNYGYTF. In DNA, the CDR3 is TGTGCCAGCAGTTATCACTCAGGACAGGGTAACTATGGCTACACCTTC.

The V call is TRBV19, the J call TRBJ2-7, with TRBD1 as a possible D gene (5 bases). Trimming shortened V by 5 bases and J by 0 bases, and 14 bases separated the two germline ends. Looked up from germline, CDR1 is LNHDA and CDR2 is SQIVND (reference sequence). The CDR3 spans 15 residues. CDR3 nucleotide sequence: TGTGCCAGTAGTTACGCAGGGCTTAACTCCTACGAGCAGTACTTC. Its translation: CASSYAGLNSYEQYF.